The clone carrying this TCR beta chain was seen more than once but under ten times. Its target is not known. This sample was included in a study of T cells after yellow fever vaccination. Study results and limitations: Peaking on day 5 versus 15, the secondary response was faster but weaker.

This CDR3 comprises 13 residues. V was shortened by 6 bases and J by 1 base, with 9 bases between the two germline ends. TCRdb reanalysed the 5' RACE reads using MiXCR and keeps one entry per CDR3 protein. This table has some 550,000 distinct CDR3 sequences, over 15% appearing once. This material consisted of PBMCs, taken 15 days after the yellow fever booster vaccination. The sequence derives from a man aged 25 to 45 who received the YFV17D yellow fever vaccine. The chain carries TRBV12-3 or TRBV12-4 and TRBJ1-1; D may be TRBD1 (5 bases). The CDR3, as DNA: TGTGCCAGCAGCCAGACAGCGAACACTGAAGCTTTCTTT. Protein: CASSQTANTEAFF.